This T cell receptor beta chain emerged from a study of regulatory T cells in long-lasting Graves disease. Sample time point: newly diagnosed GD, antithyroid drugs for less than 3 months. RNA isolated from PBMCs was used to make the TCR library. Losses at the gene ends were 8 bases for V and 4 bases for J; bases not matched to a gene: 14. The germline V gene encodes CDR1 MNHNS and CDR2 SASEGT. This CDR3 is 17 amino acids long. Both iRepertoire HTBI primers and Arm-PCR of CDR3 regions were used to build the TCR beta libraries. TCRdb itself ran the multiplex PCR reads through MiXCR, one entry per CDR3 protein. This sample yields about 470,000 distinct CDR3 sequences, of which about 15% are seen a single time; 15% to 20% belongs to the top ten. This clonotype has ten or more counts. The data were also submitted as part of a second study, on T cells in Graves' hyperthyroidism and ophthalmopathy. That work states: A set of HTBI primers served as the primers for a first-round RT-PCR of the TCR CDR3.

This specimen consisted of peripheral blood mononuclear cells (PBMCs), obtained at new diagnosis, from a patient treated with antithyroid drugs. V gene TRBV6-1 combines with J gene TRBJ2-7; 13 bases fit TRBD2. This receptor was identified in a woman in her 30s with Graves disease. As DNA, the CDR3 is TGTGCCAGCGGGAACTGGATGACTAGCGGGAGGCCATACGAGCAGTACTTC. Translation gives CASGNWMTSGRPYEQYF.